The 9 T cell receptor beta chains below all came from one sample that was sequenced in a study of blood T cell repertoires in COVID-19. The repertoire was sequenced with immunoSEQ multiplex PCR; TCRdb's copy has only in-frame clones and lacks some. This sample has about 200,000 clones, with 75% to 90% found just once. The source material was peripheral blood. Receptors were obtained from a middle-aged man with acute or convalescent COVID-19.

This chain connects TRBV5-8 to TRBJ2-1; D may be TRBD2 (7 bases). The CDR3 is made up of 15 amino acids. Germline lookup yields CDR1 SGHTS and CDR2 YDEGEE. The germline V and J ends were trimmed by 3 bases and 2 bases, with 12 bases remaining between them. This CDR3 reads CASSWLGGPYNEQFF. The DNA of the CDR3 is TGTGCCAGCAGCTGGTTGGGGGGGCCCTACAATGAGCAGTTCTTC.

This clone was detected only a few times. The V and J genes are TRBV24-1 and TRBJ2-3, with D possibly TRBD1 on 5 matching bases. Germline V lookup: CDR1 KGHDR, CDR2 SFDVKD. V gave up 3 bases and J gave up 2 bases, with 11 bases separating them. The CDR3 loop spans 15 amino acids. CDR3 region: CATSDARGNTDTQYF. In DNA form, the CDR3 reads TGTGCCACCAGTGATGCTAGGGGAAACACAGATACGCAGTATTTT.

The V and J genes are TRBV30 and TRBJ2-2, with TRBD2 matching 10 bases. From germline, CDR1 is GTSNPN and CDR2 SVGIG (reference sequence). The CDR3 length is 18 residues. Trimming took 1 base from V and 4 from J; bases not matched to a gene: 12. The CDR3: CAWSGNLPTSGITGELFF. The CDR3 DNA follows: TGTGCCTGGAGTGGAAACTTACCAACTAGCGGGATCACCGGGGAGCTGTTTTTT.

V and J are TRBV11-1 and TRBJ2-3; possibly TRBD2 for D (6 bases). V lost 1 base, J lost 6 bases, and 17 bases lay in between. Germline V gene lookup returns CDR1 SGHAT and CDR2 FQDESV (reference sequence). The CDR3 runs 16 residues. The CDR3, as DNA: TGTGCCAGCAGCTTAGGGGACTTTCCCTTCCACGATACGCAGTATTTT. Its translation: CASSLGDFPFHDTQYF.

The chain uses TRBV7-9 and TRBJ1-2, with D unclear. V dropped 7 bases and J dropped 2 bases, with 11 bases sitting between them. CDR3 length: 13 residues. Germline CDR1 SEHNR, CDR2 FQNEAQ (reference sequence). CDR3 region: CASMGGINYGYTF. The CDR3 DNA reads TGTGCCAGCATGGGAGGGATAAACTATGGCTACACCTTC.

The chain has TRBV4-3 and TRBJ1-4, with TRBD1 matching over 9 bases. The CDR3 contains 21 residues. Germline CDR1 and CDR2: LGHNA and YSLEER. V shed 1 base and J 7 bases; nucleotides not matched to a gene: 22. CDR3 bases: TGCGCCAGCAGCCAAGTCTCCCTTATCAATGAGGCGGGACAGGGCCCTGAAAAACTGTTTTTT. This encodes CASSQVSLINEAGQGPEKLFF.

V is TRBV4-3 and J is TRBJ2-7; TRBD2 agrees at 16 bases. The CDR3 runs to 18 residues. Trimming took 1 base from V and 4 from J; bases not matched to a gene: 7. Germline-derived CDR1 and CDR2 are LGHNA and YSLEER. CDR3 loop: CASSQAPGTSGRAYEQYF. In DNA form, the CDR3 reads TGCGCCAGCAGCCAAGCCCCCGGGACTAGCGGGAGGGCATACGAGCAGTACTTC.

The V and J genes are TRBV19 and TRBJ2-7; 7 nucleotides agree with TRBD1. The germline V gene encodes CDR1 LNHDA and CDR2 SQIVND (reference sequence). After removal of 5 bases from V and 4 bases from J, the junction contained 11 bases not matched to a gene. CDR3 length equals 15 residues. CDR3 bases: TGTGCCAGTAGTGCCCAAGGGGGCAGGGAATACGAGCAGTACTTC. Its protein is CASSAQGGREYEQYF.

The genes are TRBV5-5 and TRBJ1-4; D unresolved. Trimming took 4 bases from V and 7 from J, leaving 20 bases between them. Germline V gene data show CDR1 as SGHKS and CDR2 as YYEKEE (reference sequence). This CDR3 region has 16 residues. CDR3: CASSPRVSGRSEKLFF. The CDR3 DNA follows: TGTGCCAGCAGCCCCCGGGTCTCGGGTCGGTCTGAAAAACTGTTTTTT. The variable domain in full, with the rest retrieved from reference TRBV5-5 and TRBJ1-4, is DAGVTQSPTHLIKTRGQQVTLRCSPISGHKSVSWYQQVLGQGPQFIFQYYEKEERGRGNFPDRFSARQFPNYSSELNVNALLLGDSALYLCASSPRVSGRSEKLFFGSGTQLSVL.